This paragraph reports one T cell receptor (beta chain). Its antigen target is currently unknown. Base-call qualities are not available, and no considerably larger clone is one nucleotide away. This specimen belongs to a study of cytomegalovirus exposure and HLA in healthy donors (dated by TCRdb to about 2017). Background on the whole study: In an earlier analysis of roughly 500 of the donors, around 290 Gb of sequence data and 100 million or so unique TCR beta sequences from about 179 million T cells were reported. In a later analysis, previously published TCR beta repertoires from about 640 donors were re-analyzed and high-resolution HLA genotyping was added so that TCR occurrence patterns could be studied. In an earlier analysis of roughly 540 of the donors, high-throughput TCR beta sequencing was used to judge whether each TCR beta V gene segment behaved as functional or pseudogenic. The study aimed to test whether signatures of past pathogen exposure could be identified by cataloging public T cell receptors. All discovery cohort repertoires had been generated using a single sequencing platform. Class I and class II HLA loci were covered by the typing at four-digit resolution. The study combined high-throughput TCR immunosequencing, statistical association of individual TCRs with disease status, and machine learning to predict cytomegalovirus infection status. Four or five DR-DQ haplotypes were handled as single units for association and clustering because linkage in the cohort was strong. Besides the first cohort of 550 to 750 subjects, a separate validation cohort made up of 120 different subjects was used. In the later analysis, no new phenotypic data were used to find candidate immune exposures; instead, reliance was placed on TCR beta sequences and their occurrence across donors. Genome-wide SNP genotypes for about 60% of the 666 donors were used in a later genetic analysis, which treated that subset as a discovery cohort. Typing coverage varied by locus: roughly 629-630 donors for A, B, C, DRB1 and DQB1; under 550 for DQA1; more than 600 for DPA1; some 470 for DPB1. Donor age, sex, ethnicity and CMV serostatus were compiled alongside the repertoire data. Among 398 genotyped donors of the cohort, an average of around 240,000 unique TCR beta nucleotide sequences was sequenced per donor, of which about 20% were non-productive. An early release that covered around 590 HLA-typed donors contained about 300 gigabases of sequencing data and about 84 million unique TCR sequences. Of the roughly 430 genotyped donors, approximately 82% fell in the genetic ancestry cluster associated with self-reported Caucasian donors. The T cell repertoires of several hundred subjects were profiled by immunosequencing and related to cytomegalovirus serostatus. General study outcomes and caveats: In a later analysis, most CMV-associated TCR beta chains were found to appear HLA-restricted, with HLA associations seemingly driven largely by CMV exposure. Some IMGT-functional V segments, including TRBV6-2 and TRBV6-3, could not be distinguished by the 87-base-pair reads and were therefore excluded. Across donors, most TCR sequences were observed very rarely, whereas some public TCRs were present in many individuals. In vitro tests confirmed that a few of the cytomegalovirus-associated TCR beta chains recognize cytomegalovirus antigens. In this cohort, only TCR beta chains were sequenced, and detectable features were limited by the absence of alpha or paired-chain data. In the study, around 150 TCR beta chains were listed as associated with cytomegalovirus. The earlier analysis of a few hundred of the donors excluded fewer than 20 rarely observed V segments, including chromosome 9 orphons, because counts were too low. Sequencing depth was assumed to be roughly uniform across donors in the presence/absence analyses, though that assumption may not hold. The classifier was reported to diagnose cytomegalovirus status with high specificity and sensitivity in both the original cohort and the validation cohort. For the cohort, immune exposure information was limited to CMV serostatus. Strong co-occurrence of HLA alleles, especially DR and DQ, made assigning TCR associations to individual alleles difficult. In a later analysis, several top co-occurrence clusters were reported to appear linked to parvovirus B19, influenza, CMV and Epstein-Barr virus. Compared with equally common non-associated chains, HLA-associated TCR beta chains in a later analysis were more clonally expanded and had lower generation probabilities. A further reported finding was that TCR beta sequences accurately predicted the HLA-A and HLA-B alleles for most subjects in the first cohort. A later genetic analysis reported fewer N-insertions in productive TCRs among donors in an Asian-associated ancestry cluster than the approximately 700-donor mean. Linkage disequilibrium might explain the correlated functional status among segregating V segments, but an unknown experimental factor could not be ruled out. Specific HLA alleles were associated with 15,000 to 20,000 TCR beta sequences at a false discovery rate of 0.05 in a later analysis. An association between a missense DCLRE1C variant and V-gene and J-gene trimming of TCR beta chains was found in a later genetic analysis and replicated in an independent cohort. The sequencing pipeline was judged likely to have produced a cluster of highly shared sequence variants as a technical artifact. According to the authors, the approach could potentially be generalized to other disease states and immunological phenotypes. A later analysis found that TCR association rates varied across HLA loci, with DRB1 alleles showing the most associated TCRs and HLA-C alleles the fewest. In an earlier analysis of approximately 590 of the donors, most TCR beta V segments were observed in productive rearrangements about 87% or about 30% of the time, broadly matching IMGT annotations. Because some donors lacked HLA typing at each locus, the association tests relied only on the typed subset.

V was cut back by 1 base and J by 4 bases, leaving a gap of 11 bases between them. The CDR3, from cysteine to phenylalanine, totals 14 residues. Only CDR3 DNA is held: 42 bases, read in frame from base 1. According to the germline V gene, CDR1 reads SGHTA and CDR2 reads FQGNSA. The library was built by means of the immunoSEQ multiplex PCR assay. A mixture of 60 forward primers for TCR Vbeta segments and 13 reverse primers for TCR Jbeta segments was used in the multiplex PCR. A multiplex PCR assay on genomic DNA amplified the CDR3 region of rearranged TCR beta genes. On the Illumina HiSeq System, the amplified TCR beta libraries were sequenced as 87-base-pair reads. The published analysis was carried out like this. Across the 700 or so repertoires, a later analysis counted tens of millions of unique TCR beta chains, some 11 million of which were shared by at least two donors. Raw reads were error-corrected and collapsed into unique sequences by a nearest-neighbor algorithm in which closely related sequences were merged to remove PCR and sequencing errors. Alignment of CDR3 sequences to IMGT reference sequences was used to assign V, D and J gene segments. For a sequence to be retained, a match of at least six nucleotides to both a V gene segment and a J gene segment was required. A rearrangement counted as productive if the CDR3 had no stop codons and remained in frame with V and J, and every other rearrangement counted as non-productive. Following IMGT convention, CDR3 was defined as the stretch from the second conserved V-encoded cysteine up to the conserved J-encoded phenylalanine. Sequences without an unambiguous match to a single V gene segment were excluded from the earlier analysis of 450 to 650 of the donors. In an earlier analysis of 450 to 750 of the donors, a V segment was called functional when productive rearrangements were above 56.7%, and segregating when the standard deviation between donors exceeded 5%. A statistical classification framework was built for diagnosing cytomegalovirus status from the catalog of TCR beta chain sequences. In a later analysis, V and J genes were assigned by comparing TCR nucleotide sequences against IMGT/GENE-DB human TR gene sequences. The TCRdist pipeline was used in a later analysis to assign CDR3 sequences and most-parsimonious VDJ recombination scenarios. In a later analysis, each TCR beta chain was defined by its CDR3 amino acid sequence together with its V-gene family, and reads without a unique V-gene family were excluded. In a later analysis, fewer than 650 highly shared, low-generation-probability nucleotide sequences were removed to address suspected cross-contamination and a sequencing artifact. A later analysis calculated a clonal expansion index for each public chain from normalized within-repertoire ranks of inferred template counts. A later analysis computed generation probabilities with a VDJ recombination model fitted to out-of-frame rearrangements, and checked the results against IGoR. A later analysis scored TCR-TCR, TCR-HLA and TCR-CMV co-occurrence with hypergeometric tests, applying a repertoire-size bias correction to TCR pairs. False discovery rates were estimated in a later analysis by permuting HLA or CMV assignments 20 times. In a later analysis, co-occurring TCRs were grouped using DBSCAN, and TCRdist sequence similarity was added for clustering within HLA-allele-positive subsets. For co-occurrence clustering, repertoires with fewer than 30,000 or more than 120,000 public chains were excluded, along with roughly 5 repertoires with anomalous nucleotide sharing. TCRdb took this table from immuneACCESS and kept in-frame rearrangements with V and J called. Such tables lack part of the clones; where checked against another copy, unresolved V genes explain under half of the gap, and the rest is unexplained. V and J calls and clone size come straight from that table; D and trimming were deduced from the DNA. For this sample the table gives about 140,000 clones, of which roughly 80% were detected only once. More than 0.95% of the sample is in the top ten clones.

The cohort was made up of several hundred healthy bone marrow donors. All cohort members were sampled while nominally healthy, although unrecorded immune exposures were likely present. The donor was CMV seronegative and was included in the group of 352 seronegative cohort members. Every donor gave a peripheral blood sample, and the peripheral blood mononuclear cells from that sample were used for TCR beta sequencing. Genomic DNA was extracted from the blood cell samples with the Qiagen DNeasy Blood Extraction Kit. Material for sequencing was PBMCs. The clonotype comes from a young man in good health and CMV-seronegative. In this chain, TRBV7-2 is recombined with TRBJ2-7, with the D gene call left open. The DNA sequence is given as TGTGCCAGCAGCTTAGGGCCGGCGGCATACGAGCAGTACTTC. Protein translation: CASSLGPAAYEQYF.